One and the same sample provided the 25 T cell receptor beta chains below, sequenced in a study of cytomegalovirus exposure and HLA in healthy donors. 13 Jbeta primers and 60 Vbeta primers were used for the PCR. Method: immunoSEQ multiplex PCR; TCRdb's copy keeps in-frame clones and lacks some. The table lists 98,000 or so clones, around a tenth of them singletons, with approximately 6.1% in the top ten. The sequenced material came from PBMCs. These receptors all come from a man aged 35-49 years in good health and CMV-seropositive.

The chain has TRBV10-3 and TRBJ2-5, with D hard to call. The tail of the sequence fits TRBJ2-7 better, so the J call may be wrong. CDR3 length equals 13 residues. Germline V gene sequence: CDR1 ENHRY, CDR2 SYGVKD. This CDR3 reads CAISPHNSYEQYF. In DNA form, the CDR3 reads TGTGCCATCAGCCCTCATAACTCCTACGAGCAGTACTTC.

In this sample, this clone turned up a few times. The chain has TRBV13 and TRBJ2-5; D perhaps matches TRBD1 (5 bases). The V gene's germline CDR1 is PRHDT and CDR2 FYEKMQ (reference sequence). V was trimmed by 2 bases and J by 4 bases, leaving 11 bases between them. This CDR3 is built from 14 residues. As DNA, the CDR3 is TGTGCCAGCAGCTTAAGGTCTAGGGGAGAGACCCAGTACTTC. It codes for CASSLRSRGETQYF. The full variable domain, completed using reference TRBV13 and TRBJ2-5, is AAGVIQSPRHLIKEKRETATLKCYPIPRHDTVYWYQQGPGQDPQFLISFYEKMQSDKGSIPDRFSAQQFSDYHSELNMSSLELGDSALYFCASSLRSRGETQYFGPGTRLLVL.

V and J are TRBV4-1 and TRBJ2-1, with TRBD2 matching over 7 bases. Germline V gene lookup returns CDR1 MGHRA and CDR2 YSYEKL. This CDR3 has 22 amino acids. V trimming: 0 bases; J trimming: 0 bases; junction bases outside the gene matches: 20. CDR3 protein: CASSQDSFSATSVPSSYNEQFF. The DNA of the CDR3 is TGCGCCAGCAGCCAAGATAGTTTTAGCGCTACTAGCGTCCCGAGCTCCTACAATGAGCAGTTCTTC.

This clone was counted between two and nine times. The CDR3, as DNA: TGTGCCAGCAGCTTATCTAGTGAGACCCAGTACTTC. This encodes CASSLSSETQYF. The rearrangement joins TRBV7-9 to TRBJ2-5, with unresolved D. Germline CDR1 reads SEHNR; CDR2 reads FQNEAQ (reference sequence). The CDR3 length is 12 residues. Trimming took 2 bases from V and 5 from J, leaving 6 bases between them. Based on the CDR3 plus reference TRBV7-9 and TRBJ2-5, the full variable domain is DTGVSQNPRHKITKRGQNVTFRCDPISEHNRLYWYRQTLGQGPEFLTYFQNEAQLEKSRLLSDRFSAERPKGSFSTLEIQRTEQGDSAMYLCASSLSSETQYFGPGTRLLVL.

This clone appeared a few times. The chain carries TRBV5-4 and TRBJ1-2, with 7 bases identical to TRBD1. Per germline, CDR1 SGHNT and CDR2 YYREEE (reference sequence). This CDR3 has 13 amino acids. Trimming removed 2 bases from V and 3 bases from J; junction bases left unmatched: 1. In DNA form, the CDR3 reads TGTGCCAGCAGCTTAGGGGGCGACTATGGCTACACCTTC. Amino acid sequence: CASSLGGDYGYTF.

This clone was seen a handful of times. The chain recombines TRBV6-1 with TRBJ2-7; D gene unclear. The CDR3 is made up of 14 amino acids. Trimming removed 1 base at V and 3 bases at J, with 10 bases between. Germline V lookup: CDR1 MNHNS, CDR2 SASEGT. CDR3 sequence reads: CASSEGTFYYEQYF. CDR3 DNA: TGTGCCAGCAGTGAAGGTACTTTTTACTACGAGCAGTACTTC.

This clone appeared a few times. The J gene is TRBJ2-7, the V gene TRBV11-2; unclear D gene. This CDR3 comprises 13 residues. Trimming took 1 base from V and 5 from J, leaving 9 bases between them. Germline CDR1 reads SGHAT; CDR2 reads FQNNGV. The CDR3 sequence: CASSLVSFHEQYF. CDR3 DNA: TGTGCCAGCAGCTTAGTGTCGTTCCACGAGCAGTACTTC.

The genes are TRBV14 and TRBJ2-7; a weak D match, TRBD1 (6 bases). Germline V gene sequence: CDR1 SGHDN, CDR2 FVKESK. CDR3 length: 14 residues. The V end lost 6 bases, the J end lost 7 bases, and 19 bases lay between the germline ends. The CDR3 bases are TGTGCCAGCAGTCCCTTAACGCAGGGGATTGAGCAGTACTTC. Protein product: CASSPLTQGIEQYF.

V usage is TRBV7-9 and J usage is TRBJ2-2; D may be TRBD2 (6 bases). Germline CDR1 reads SEHNR; CDR2 reads FQNEAQ (reference sequence). The V end was cut by 5 bases, the J end by 0 bases, with 13 bases between. The CDR3 has 16 residues. CDR3 sequence (DNA): TGTGCCAGCAGCCAATCTACGGGAGCGAACACCGGGGAGCTGTTTTTT. Amino acids: CASSQSTGANTGELFF.

This clone came up a few times. The chain recombines TRBV2 with TRBJ2-7; the match to TRBD1 covers 10 bases. Trimming cost V 2 bases and J 7 bases; bases outside gene matches: 11. Germline V gives CDR1 SNHLY, CDR2 FYNNEI. This CDR3 is 16 amino acids long. For the CDR3, the DNA is TGTGCCAGCAGTGAATTCCCCCGCGGGACAGGGGAAGAGCAGTACTTC. It specifies CASSEFPRGTGEEQYF.

The rearrangement uses TRBV27 and TRBJ2-1, with 11 positions matching TRBD2. The CDR3 totals 16 residues. V lost 3 bases to trimming and J lost 12 bases; unmatched junction nucleotides: 13. CDR1 and CDR2 (germline): MNHEY, SMNVEV (reference sequence). The CDR3 sequence: CASSFVRLAGPDGQFF. In DNA form, the CDR3 reads TGTGCCAGCAGTTTTGTGCGACTAGCGGGGCCGGATGGGCAGTTCTTC.

The CDR3 coding sequence is TGTGCCAGCGAAGCGGGCCGTTACTCCTACGAGCAGTACTTC. Its protein product is CASEAGRYSYEQYF. The chain recombines TRBV6-1 with TRBJ2-7; a possible D gene is TRBD2 (6 bases). The CDR3 has 14 amino acids. CDR1 is MNHNS, CDR2 SASEGT, per germline. V was clipped by 8 bases and J by 0 bases, with 14 bases between them.

The rearrangement links TRBV25-1 to TRBJ1-2; TRBD1 is a possible D gene (6 bases). Germline CDR1 reads MGHDK; CDR2 reads SYGVNS. Trimming stripped 1 base from V and 3 bases from J, with 12 bases between. This CDR3 comprises 15 residues. CDR3 loop: CASSELETGHYGYTF. The CDR3, as DNA: TGTGCCAGCAGTGAATTAGAGACAGGTCACTATGGCTACACCTTC.

This clone has just a few counts. This sequence joins TRBV19 and TRBJ1-5; D perhaps matches TRBD1 (6 bases). The CDR3 consists of 15 residues. V lost 6 bases, J lost 4 bases, and 16 bases lay in between. The germline V gene has CDR1 LNHDA and CDR2 SQIVND (reference sequence). CDR3 region: CASSPRDTPNQPQHF. The CDR3 bases are TGTGCCAGTAGCCCCCGGGACACCCCTAATCAGCCCCAGCATTTT.

The V gene is TRBV25-1, the J gene TRBJ2-2; a weak D match, TRBD2 (7 bases). The germline V and J ends were trimmed by 5 bases and 3 bases, with 16 bases remaining between them. Germline values: CDR1 MGHDK, CDR2 SYGVNS. The CDR3 runs 16 residues. CDR3 region: CASSIKGGGYTGELFF. DNA of the CDR3: TGTGCCAGCAGTATTAAGGGCGGGGGCTACACCGGGGAGCTGTTTTTT.

There are a few counts of this clone. The chain couples TRBV15 to TRBJ1-2, with D tentatively TRBD1 (5 bases). V lost 0 bases and J 4 bases, leaving 9 bases between the germline ends. The germline V gene has CDR1 LNHNV and CDR2 YYDKDF (reference sequence). The CDR3 is made up of 14 amino acids. In DNA, the CDR3 is TGTGCCACCAGCAGAGACAGGGAGGGCTATGGCTACACCTTC. Protein: CATSRDREGYGYTF.

This clone was detected a few times. The J gene is TRBJ1-4, the V gene TRBV4-1; 7 bases are shared with TRBD1. The CDR3 loop spans 18 amino acids. The trim removed 3 bases at V and 5 bases at J, leaving 15 bases unmatched. Germline V CDR1 and CDR2: MGHRA, YSYEKL. CDR3 DNA sequence: TGCGCCAGCAGCCATCTACCGGGCCTCCGGGACAGAAATGAAAAACTGTTTTTT. It yields the protein CASSHLPGLRDRNEKLFF.

Points on this clone: No conserved phenylalanine or tryptophan ends this CDR3, so it is likely a read error. The V and J genes are TRBV4-1 and TRBJ2-6; the match to TRBD1 covers 7 bases. Germline V gene lookup returns CDR1 MGHRA and CDR2 YSYEKL. The CDR3 has 16 amino acids. DNA of the CDR3: TGCGCAAGCAGCCAAGCAGGGGGCTCTGGGGCCAACGTCCTGACTGTC. This gives the protein CASSQAGGSGANVLTV.

This clone has more than one count but fewer than ten. J is TRBJ2-2 and V is TRBV4-1; 8 nucleotides match TRBD2. The CDR3 has 14 residues. J was trimmed by 7 bases and V by 0 bases; bases with no gene match: 1. Germline assignment: CDR1 MGHRA and CDR2 YSYEKL. For the CDR3, the DNA is TGCGCCAGCAGCCAAGAAGCGGGAGTCGGGGAGCTGTTTTTT. Translation: CASSQEAGVGELFF.

This clone was observed a few times. The rearrangement uses TRBV7-9 and TRBJ1-1; TRBD1 is a possible D gene (6 bases). Germline-derived CDR1 and CDR2 are SEHNR and FQNEAQ (reference sequence). Trimming pared 1 base from V and 1 base from J, leaving 7 bases between. CDR3 size: 14 residues. Written as DNA, the CDR3 is TGTGCCAGCAGCTTAGGGACAGCGAACACTGAAGCTTTCTTT. Translating it yields CASSLGTANTEAFF.

This clone was seen a few times. The CDR3: CASSLSGQGRNTIYF. For the CDR3, the DNA is TGTGCCAGCAGCTTATCGGGACAGGGGAGAAACACCATATATTTT. The J gene is TRBJ1-3, the V gene TRBV7-8, with 10 bases aligning to TRBD1. This CDR3 has 15 residues. V shed 2 bases and J 5 bases; nucleotides not matched to a gene: 3. CDR1 SGHVS and CDR2 FQNEAQ come from the germline V gene. The full variable domain, its missing parts supplied by reference TRBV7-8 and TRBJ1-3, is GAGVSQSPRYKVAKRGQDVALRCDPISGHVSLFWYQQALGQGPEFLTYFQNEAQLDKSGLPSDRFFAERPEGSVSTLKIQRTQQEDSAVYLCASSLSGQGRNTIYFGEGSWLTVV.

This clone was seen only a few times. This chain connects TRBV4-1 to TRBJ1-2, with 9 bases that match TRBD1. This CDR3 region has 15 residues. Germline CDR1 MGHRA, CDR2 YSYEKL. V dropped 3 bases and J dropped 6; count of bases not matched to a gene: 8. DNA of the CDR3: TGCGCCAGCAGCCAGCAACAGGGGGCGAGTAATGGCTACACCTTC. Residues: CASSQQQGASNGYTF.

The gene calls are TRBV2 and TRBJ2-1; TRBD2 matches 13 bases. From germline, CDR1 is SNHLY and CDR2 FYNNEI. This CDR3 is 13 amino acids long. V lost 6 bases and J lost 10; bases outside the gene matches: 3. The DNA of the CDR3 is TGTGCCAGCAGGGGACTAGCGGGAAACGAGCAGTTCTTC. Its translation is CASRGLAGNEQFF.

This clone was seen a few times. The chain couples TRBV19 to TRBJ2-7, with TRBD1 identical over 7 bases. V shed 7 bases, J shed 1 base, and the junction held 4 bases outside the gene matches. Germline CDR1 is LNHDA and CDR2 is SQIVND (reference sequence). CDR3 size: 13 residues. The DNA of the CDR3 is TGTGCCAGTACTCCGGGACAGTCCTACGAGCAGTACTTC. Its protein product is CASTPGQSYEQYF.

The J gene is TRBJ2-3, the V gene TRBV10-3; 13 bases line up with TRBD2. From germline, CDR1 is ENHRY and CDR2 SYGVKD. This CDR3 is 16 amino acids long. J lost 1 base, V lost 8 bases, and 6 bases had no gene match. The CDR3 sequence: CAIGTSGNQGTDTQYF. The CDR3 nucleotides read TGTGCCATCGGGACTAGCGGGAACCAAGGCACAGATACGCAGTATTTT.